This paragraph covers one TCR beta chain sequence. Unsorted PBMC DNA underwent sequencing on ten immunoSEQ deep assay plates. Authors' analysis steps: ImmunoSEQ output held junction-only sequences without quality scores, so filtering differed. Produced via immunoSEQ multiplex PCR; TCRdb's table is partial and in-frame only. V and J calls and clone size are as listed in that table; D and trimming were resolved from the DNA. In the table there are 450,000 to 600,000 clones, 79% of which are singletons. Germline V gene sequence: CDR1 MDHEN, CDR2 SYDVKM. J was trimmed by 2 bases and V by 5 bases; bases with no gene match: 13. This CDR3 is 17 amino acids long. Free of recent acute infections or vaccinations, the donors were healthy HIV-negative adults. This sample was taken from a study of shared clonotypes between healthy human individuals.

Sequenced: PBMCs. This receptor was identified in a woman aged 40 to 50 in good health. Some clones in this sample may be carry-over from other donors' samples. This chain joins TRBV28 and TRBJ1-2; 8 nucleotides match TRBD1. This chain's CDR3 is CASSPIARTGTNYGYTF. As DNA, the CDR3 is TGTGCCAGCAGTCCAATCGCTAGGACAGGGACCAACTATGGCTACACCTTC.